This T cell receptor (beta chain) was sequenced during a study of T cell responses to AZD1222 COVID-19 vaccine. V was clipped by 0 bases and J by 10 bases; unmatched bases: 2. This CDR3 is 15 amino acids long. Germline CDR1 is SGHRS and CDR2 is YFSETQ. Repertoires were generated with immunoSEQ multiplex PCR, while TCRdb's copy carries only in-frame clones and drops some. The sample gives about 110,000 clones, 85% to 90% of which show up once; about 4.9% is in the top ten. This chain links TRBV5-1 with TRBJ2-1, with TRBD2 identical over 15 bases. The sequence derives from an adult in good health. The sample in question was peripheral blood, obtained on day 0 of AZD1222 vaccination. In nucleotides, the CDR3 is TGCGCCAGCAGCTTGGGGGGACTAGCGGGAGGAGAGCAGTTCTTC. Translation: CASSLGGLAGGEQFF.